This T cell receptor (beta chain) was profiled in a study of cytomegalovirus exposure and HLA in healthy donors. CDR3 size: 14 residues. Germline CDR1 SGHNT, CDR2 YYREEE (reference sequence). Trimming at V came to 0 bases and at J to 7 bases, leaving 3 bases not matched to a gene. Vbeta (60) and Jbeta (13) primers were used in the PCR. Here immunoSEQ multiplex PCR was the method, and the copy in TCRdb shows in-frame clones only, minus some. The sample yields 150,000 to 200,000 clones, 85% seen once. For this clone: Its antigen remains unidentified.

Whole-study findings and limits: Later, TCR association rates were found to vary by HLA locus, highest for DRB1 and lowest for HLA-C.

The V gene is TRBV5-4, the J gene TRBJ1-4, with TRBD1 matching 7 bases. Sequenced sample: PBMCs. The sequence was collected from a man aged 18 to 29 in good health and CMV-seropositive. CDR3 in amino acids: CASSLDRGGEKLFF. CDR3 sequence (DNA): TGTGCCAGCAGCTTGGACAGGGGAGGTGAAAAACTGTTTTTT.